This note documents a single T cell receptor beta chain sequence. Antigen unknown. This record belongs to a study of T cells in Graves' hyperthyroidism and ophthalmopathy. It was RNA transcripts that yielded the amplified TCR beta CDR3 regions. The HTBI primer set served for first-round RT-PCR of the TCR CDR3. TCRdb itself ran the multiplex PCR reads through MiXCR, one entry per CDR3 protein. The profile shows roughly 840,000 distinct CDR3 sequences, over 35% of them singletons. Trimming took 0 bases from V and 5 from J, leaving 16 bases between them. Germline CDR1 reads LNHNV; CDR2 reads YYDKDF (reference sequence). The CDR3 contains 16 residues. Study findings and constraints: Ophthalmopathy was predicted by the model a median of roughly 6.7 months ahead of onset. Patients with ophthalmopathy were separated from those with stable hyperthyroidism by a 13 V-J model.

Stable hyperthyroidism: no ophthalmopathy progression over 18 months of follow-up. In making diagnoses, clinical symptoms, serum thyroxine and TRAb, thyroid ultrasound and orbital computed tomography were all used. V is TRBV15 and J is TRBJ1-2; the D gene is possibly TRBD1 (6 bases). This TCR came from a man younger than 30 with Graves' hyperthyroidism. Sequencing was performed on blood. The CDR3 loop is CATSRDREGGGYGYTF. CDR3 DNA: TGTGCCACCAGCAGAGATCGTGAAGGGGGAGGTTATGGCTACACCTTC. The variable domain in full, with the rest retrieved from reference TRBV15 and TRBJ1-2, is DAMVIQNPRYQVTQFGKPVTLSCSQTLNHNVMYWYQQKSSQAPKLLFHYYDKDFNNEADTPDNFQSRRPNTSFCFLDIRSPGLGDTAMYLCATSRDREGGGYGYTFGSGTRLTVV.